These 5 T cell receptor beta chains originate from one sample sequenced in a study of T cells expressing NK-cell markers (dated by TCRdb to the early 2020s). The receptor library was made with 5' RACE. The sample was run on an Illumina HiSeq 2000. TCRdb reprocessed the reads, reporting each CDR3 protein sequence once and no DNA. The sample table gives around 550,000 distinct CDR3 sequences. The ten largest clones take up 3% to 4.5% of the sample. Sequenced sample: blood T cells: a sorted CD56 or NKG2C T cell subset, CD4+ or CD8+ T cells, or bulk PBMC T cells (not recorded which). The receptor source for this set is a young man in good health. Donor details come from another sample of the same person, matched by shared clones.

This chain links TRBV6-5 with TRBJ2-5. CDR3 size: 13 residues. Germline assignment: CDR1 MNHEY and CDR2 SVGAGI. CDR3 sequence: CASSYEGVETQYF.

J is TRBJ1-6 and V is TRBV12-3 or TRBV12-4; TCRdb lists TRBD1, though no DNA is available to test this call. The CDR3 extends over 16 amino acids. This CDR3 is CASSTYTGPGHSPLHF.

The V and J genes are TRBV7-9 and TRBJ1-4; TCRdb's D call of TRBD1 is untestable without DNA. CDR1 is SEHNR and CDR2 is FQNEAQ in the germline V gene (reference sequence). The CDR3 length is 16 residues. The CDR3 loop reads CASSLATGLTNEKLFF. Combining the CDR3 with reference TRBV7-9 and TRBJ1-4 gives the whole variable domain DTGVSQNPRHKITKRGQNVTFRCDPISEHNRLYWYRQTLGQGPEFLTYFQNEAQLEKSRLLSDRFSAERPKGSFSTLEIQRTEQGDSAMYLCASSLATGLTNEKLFFGSGTQLSVL.

The genes are TRBV6-1 and TRBJ2-5; no DNA is available, so the TRBD1 call from TCRdb remains unchecked. Per the germline V gene, CDR1 is MNHNS and CDR2 is SASEGT. This CDR3 is 16 amino acids long. This chain's CDR3 is CASIVGTWSVQETQYF.

J is TRBJ2-1 and V is TRBV5-1; TCRdb returns TRBD2, unconfirmable since there is no DNA. Germline V gives CDR1 SGHRS, CDR2 YFSETQ. The CDR3 has 17 residues. CDR3 in amino acids: CASIRSVLAGLWNEQFF.